This entry lists 3 T cell receptor beta chains sequenced from one sample in a study of blood T cell repertoires in COVID-19. Sequencing was performed with immunoSEQ multiplex PCR; in TCRdb, only in-frame clones are kept and a portion is missing. This sample has some 290,000 clones, with 87% found just once. The specimen was peripheral blood. The receptors derive from a woman aged 50 to 60 who had recovered from COVID-19.

The CDR3 DNA reads TGTGCCAGCACCTGGAGCGCGAGTACTGAAGCTTTCTTT. This translates into CASTWSASTEAFF. The V and J genes are TRBV3-1 (or the pseudogene TRBV3-2) and TRBJ1-1; D remains unclear. Trimming pared 7 bases from V and 5 bases from J, leaving 14 bases between. The CDR3 has 13 residues. Germline V gene data show CDR1 as LGHDT and CDR2 as YNNKEL (reference sequence).

The CDR3 coding sequence is TGCGCCAGCAGCTTGGACGTGACAGGGTACTACGAGCAGTACTTC. This gives the protein CASSLDVTGYYEQYF. The chain joins TRBV5-1 to TRBJ2-7, with TRBD1 identical over 7 bases. Germline lookup yields CDR1 SGHRS and CDR2 YFSETQ. The V gene end was trimmed by 0 bases and the J gene end by 3 bases; junction bases not matched to a gene: 6. This CDR3 has 15 residues. Supplemented by reference TRBV5-1 and TRBJ2-7, the full variable domain reads KAGVTQTPRYLIKTRGQQVTLSCSPISGHRSVSWYQQTPGQGLQFLFEYFSETQRNKGNFPGRFSGRQFSNSRSEMNVSTLELGDSALYLCASSLDVTGYYEQYFGPGTRLTVT.

The rearrangement links TRBV4-3 to TRBJ2-5; no clear D. There are 13 residues in the CDR3. The V gene's germline CDR1 is LGHNA and CDR2 YSLEER. V lost 2 bases to trimming and J lost 1 base, with 5 bases between them. The CDR3 reads CASSQYTQETQYF. DNA for the CDR3: TGCGCCAGCAGCCAATACACCCAAGAGACCCAGTACTTC.